This paragraph covers one T cell receptor beta chain sequence. This entry is derived from a study of blood T cell repertoires in COVID-19. V lost 8 bases to trimming and J lost 4 bases; unmatched junction nucleotides: 13. The V gene's germline CDR1 is MDHEN and CDR2 SYDVKM. The CDR3 totals 15 residues. Recruits, aged roughly 18 to 90 years, lived in 24 US areas. Participants' reported clinical history set cohort assignment. What the recovered Cohort 3 donors had was two negative PCRs, clearance, or symptom resolution. Per the original data handling: Reference gene primer amplification in the assay estimated nucleated cell counts. The assay was immunoSEQ multiplex PCR, and TCRdb's table has in-frame clones only and misses some. D and trimming come from the DNA, and the V and J calls and clone size come from that table. In the table there are 250,000 or so clones, 86% of which are singletons.

Specimen: PBMCs or T cells enriched from blood (not recorded which). V is TRBV28 and J is TRBJ2-5; 7 bases are shared with TRBD2. The origin of this receptor is a woman aged 18 to 35 who had recovered from COVID-19. CDR3 bases: TGTGCCAGCTTGGGGGGGTCAGGGCCGGGAGAGACCCAGTACTTC. Protein sequence: CASLGGSGPGETQYF.